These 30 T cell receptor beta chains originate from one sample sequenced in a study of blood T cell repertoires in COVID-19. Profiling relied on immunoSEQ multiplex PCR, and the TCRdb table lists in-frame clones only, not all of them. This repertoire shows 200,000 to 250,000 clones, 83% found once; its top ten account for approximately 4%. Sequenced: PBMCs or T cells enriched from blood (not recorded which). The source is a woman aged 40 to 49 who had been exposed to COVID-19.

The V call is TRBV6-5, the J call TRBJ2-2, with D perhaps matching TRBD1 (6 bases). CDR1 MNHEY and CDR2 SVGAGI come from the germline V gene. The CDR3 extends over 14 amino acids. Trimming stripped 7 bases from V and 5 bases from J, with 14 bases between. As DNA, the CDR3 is TGTGCCAGCACCAAGACAGGTGTGACCGGGGAGCTGTTTTTT. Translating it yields CASTKTGVTGELFF.

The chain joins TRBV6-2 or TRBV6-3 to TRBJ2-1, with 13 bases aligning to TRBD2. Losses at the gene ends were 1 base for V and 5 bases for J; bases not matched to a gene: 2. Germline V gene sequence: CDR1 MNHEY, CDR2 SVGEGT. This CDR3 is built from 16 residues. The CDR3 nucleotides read TGTGCCAGCAGTTACTGGACTAGCGGGGGAAACAATGAGCAGTTCTTC. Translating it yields CASSYWTSGGNNEQFF.

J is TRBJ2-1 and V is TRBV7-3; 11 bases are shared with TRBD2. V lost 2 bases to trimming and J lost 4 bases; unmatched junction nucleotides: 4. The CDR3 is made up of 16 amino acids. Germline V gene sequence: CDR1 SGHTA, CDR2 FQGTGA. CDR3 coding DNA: TGTGCCAGCAGCTTATCTAGCGGGGGGCAATACAATGAGCAGTTCTTC. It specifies CASSLSSGGQYNEQFF.

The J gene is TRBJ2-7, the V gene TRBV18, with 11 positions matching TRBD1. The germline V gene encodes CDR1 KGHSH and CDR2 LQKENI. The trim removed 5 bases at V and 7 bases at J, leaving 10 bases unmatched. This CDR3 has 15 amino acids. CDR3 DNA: TGTGCCAGCTCAAGGACCGGGACAGGGGGTGAAGAGCAGTACTTC. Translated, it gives CASSRTGTGGEEQYF. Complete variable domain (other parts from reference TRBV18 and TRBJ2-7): NAGVMQNPRHLVRRRGQEARLRCSPMKGHSHVYWYRQLPEEGLKFMVYLQKENIIDESGMPKERFSAEFPKEGPSILRIQQVVRGDSAAYFCASSRTGTGGEEQYFGPGTRLTVT.

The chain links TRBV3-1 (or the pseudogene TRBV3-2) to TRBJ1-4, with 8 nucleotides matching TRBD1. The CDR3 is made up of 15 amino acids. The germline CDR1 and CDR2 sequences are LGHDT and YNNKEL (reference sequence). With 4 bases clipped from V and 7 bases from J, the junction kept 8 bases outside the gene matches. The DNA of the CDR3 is TGTGCCAGCAGCCCAACCGGACAGGGTGGTGAAAAACTGTTTTTT. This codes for CASSPTGQGGEKLFF.

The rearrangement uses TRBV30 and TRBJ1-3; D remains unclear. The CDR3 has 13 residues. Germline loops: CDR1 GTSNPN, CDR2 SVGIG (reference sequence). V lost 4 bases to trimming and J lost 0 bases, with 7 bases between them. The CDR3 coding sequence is TGTGCCTGGAAGCGAAGCTCTGGAAACACCATATATTTT. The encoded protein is CAWKRSSGNTIYF.

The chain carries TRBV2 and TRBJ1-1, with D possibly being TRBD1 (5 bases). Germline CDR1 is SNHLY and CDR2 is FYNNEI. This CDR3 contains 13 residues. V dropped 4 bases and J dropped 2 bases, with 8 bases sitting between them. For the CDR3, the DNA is TGTGCCAGCAGTGCCGACAGTAACACTGAAGCTTTCTTT. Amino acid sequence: CASSADSNTEAFF.

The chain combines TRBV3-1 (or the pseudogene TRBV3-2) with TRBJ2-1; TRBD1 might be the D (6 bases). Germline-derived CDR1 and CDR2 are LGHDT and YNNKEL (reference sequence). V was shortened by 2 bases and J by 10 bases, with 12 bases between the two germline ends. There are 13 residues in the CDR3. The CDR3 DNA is TGTGCCAGCAGCCAAATACGGGACACCGAGCAGTTCTTC. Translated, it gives CASSQIRDTEQFF.

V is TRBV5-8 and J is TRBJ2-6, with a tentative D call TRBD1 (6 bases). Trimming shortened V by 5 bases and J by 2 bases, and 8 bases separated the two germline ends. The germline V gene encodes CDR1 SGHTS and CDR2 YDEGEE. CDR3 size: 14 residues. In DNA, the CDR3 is TGTGCCAGCAGGAACAGGGCTGGGGCCAACGTCCTGACTTTC. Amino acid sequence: CASRNRAGANVLTF.

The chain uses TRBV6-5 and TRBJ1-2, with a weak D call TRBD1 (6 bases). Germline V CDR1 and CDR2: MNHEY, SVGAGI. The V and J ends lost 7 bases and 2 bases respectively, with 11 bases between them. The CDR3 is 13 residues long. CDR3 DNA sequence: TGTGCCAGCACCCAGGGGCCCAACTATGGCTACACCTTC. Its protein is CASTQGPNYGYTF.

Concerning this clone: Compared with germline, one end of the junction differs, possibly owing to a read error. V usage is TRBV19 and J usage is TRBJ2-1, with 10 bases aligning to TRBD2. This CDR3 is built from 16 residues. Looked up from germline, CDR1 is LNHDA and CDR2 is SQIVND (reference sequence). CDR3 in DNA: TGTGCCAGTAGTCCGACAGCGGGGGGGCCCTATAATGAGCAGTTCTTC. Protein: CASSPTAGGPYNEQFF.

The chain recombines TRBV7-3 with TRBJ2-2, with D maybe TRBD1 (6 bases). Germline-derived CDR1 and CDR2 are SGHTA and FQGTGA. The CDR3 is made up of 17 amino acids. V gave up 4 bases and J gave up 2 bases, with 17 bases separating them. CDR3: CASSSGPGAGNTGELFF. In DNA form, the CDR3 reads TGTGCCAGCAGCTCAGGACCAGGGGCCGGTAACACCGGGGAGCTGTTTTTT.

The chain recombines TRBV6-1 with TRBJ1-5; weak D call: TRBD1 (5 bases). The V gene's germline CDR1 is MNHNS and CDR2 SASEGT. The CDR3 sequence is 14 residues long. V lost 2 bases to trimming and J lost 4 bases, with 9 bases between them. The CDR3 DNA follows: TGTGCCAGCAGTGAATACGGGGGTAATCAGCCCCAGCATTTT. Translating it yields CASSEYGGNQPQHF.

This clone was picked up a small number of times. In DNA form, the CDR3 reads TGTGCCAGCAGCCAAAGACTAGCGGGGGTCTACAATGAGCAGTTCTTC. Its translation: CASSQRLAGVYNEQFF. J is TRBJ2-1 and V is TRBV11-2; 12 positions match TRBD2. Germline V lookup: CDR1 SGHAT, CDR2 FQNNGV. The V gene end was trimmed by 5 bases and the J gene end by 3 bases; junction bases not matched to a gene: 5. This CDR3 is 16 amino acids long.

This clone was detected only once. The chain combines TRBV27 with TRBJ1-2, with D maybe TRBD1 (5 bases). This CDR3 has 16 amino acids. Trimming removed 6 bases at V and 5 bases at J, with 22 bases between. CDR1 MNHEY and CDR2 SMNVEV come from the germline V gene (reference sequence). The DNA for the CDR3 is TGTGCCAGCAGGACCTTAAGTGGGGCTGGGAATTATGGCTACACCTTC. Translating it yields CASRTLSGAGNYGYTF.

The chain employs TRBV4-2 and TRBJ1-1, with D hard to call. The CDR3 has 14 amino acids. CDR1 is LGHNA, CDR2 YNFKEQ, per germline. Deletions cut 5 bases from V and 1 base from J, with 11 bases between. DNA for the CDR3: TGTGCCAGCAGCTCCGTCTCAGGGAACACTGAAGCTTTCTTT. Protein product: CASSSVSGNTEAFF.

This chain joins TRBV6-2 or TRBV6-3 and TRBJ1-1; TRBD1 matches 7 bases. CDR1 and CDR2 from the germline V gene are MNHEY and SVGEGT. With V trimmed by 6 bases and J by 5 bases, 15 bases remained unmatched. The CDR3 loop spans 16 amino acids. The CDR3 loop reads CASSHNYLGQRTEAFF. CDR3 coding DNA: TGTGCCAGCAGCCACAACTATCTGGGACAGAGGACTGAAGCTTTCTTT.

In DNA form, the CDR3 reads TGTGCCAGCAGCTCTCGGGGAGCCAACACCGGGGAGCTGTTTTTT. This codes for CASSSRGANTGELFF. The chain is built from TRBV5-4 and TRBJ2-2, with D possibly TRBD2 on 5 matching bases. The V and J ends lost 3 bases and 2 bases respectively, with 11 bases between them. This CDR3 region has 15 residues. Germline assignment: CDR1 SGHNT and CDR2 YYREEE (reference sequence).

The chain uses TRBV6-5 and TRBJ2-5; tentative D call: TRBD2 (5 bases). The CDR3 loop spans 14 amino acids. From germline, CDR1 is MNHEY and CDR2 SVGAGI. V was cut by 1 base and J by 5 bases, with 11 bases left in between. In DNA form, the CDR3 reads TGTGCCAGCAGTTACTTGCGGGCCGGGGAGACCCAGTACTTC. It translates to CASSYLRAGETQYF.

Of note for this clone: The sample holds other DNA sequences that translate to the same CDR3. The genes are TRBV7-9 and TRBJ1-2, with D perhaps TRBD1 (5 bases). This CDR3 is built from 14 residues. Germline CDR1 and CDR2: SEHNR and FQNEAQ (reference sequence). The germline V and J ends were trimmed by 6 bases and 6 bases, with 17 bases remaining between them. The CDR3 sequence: CASSPRGGSDGYTF. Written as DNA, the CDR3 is TGTGCCAGCAGTCCCCGGGGGGGGTCGGATGGCTACACCTTC.

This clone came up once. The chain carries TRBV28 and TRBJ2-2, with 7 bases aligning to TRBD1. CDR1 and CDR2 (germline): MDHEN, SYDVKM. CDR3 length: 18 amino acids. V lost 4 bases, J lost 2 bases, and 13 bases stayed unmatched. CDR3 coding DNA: TGTGCCAGCAGTTCGCCCGGGACCGGGACAGCCAACACCGGGGAGCTGTTTTTT. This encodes CASSSPGTGTANTGELFF. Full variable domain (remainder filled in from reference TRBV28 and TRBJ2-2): DVKVTQSSRYLVKRTGEKVFLECVQDMDHENMFWYRQDPGLGLRLIYFSYDVKMKEKGDIPEGYSVSREKKERFSLILESASTNQTSMYLCASSSPGTGTANTGELFFGEGSRLTVL.

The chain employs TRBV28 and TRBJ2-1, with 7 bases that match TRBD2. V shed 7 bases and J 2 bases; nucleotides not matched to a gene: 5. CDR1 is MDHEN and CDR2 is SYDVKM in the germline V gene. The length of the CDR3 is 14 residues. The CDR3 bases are TGTGCCAGCATGGGAGGGATAACCTACAATGAGCAGTTCTTC. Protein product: CASMGGITYNEQFF.

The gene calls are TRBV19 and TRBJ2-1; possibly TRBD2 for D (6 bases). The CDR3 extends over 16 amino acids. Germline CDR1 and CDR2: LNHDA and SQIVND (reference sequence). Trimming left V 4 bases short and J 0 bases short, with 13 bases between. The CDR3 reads CASSTLAGISYNEQFF. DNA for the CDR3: TGTGCCAGTAGTACCCTGGCGGGGATCTCCTACAATGAGCAGTTCTTC.

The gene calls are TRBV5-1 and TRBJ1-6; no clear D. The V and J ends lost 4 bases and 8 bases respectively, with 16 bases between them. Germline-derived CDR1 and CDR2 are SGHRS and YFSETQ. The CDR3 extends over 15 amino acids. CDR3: CASSHSSFLDSPLHF. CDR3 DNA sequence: TGCGCCAGCAGCCACTCGAGTTTCCTCGATTCACCCCTCCACTTT. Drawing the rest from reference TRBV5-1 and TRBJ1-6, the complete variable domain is KAGVTQTPRYLIKTRGQQVTLSCSPISGHRSVSWYQQTPGQGLQFLFEYFSETQRNKGNFPGRFSGRQFSNSRSEMNVSTLELGDSALYLCASSHSSFLDSPLHFGNGTRLTVT.

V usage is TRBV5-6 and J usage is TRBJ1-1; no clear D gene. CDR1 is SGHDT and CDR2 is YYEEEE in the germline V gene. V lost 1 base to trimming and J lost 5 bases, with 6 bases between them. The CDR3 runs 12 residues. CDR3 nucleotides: TGTGCCAGCAGCTTGACATGGACTGAAGCTTTCTTT. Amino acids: CASSLTWTEAFF.

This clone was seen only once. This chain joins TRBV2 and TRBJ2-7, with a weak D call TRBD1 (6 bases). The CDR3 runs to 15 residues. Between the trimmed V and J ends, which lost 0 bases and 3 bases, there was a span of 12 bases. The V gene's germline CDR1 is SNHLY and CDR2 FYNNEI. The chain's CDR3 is CASSEAAGAHYEQYF. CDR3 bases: TGTGCCAGCAGTGAAGCAGCAGGGGCACACTACGAGCAGTACTTC. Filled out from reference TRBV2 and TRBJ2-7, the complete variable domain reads EPEVTQTPSHQVTQMGQEVILRCVPISNHLYFYWYRQILGQKVEFLVSFYNNEISEKSEIFDDQFSVERPDGSNFTLKIRSTKLEDSAMYFCASSEAAGAHYEQYFGPGTRLTVT.

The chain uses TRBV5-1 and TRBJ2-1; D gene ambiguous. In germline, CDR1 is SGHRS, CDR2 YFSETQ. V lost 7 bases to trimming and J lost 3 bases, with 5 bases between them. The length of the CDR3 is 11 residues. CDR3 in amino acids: CASSIYNEQFF. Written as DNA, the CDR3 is TGCGCCAGCTCAATCTACAATGAGCAGTTCTTC.

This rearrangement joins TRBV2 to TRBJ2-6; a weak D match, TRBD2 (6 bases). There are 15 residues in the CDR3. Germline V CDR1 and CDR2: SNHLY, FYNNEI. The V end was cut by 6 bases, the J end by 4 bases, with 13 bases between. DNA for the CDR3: TGTGCCAGCAGAAGACTAGAGTCCGGGGCCAACGTCCTGACTTTC. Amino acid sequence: CASRRLESGANVLTF.

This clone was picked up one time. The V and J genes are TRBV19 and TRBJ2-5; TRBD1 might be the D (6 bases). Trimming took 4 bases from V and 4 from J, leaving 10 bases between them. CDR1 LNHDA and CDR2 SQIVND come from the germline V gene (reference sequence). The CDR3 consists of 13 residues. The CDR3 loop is CASSSTGSETQYF. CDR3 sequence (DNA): TGTGCCAGTAGTAGCACAGGGTCAGAGACCCAGTACTTC.

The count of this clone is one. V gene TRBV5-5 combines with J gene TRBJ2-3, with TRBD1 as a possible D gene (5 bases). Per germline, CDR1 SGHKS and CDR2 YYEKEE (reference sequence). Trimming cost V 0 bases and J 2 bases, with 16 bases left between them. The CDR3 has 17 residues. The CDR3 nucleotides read TGTGCCAGCAGCTTGGGTCGTTCTGGGGCAGCCACAGATACGCAGTATTTT. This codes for CASSLGRSGAATDTQYF.